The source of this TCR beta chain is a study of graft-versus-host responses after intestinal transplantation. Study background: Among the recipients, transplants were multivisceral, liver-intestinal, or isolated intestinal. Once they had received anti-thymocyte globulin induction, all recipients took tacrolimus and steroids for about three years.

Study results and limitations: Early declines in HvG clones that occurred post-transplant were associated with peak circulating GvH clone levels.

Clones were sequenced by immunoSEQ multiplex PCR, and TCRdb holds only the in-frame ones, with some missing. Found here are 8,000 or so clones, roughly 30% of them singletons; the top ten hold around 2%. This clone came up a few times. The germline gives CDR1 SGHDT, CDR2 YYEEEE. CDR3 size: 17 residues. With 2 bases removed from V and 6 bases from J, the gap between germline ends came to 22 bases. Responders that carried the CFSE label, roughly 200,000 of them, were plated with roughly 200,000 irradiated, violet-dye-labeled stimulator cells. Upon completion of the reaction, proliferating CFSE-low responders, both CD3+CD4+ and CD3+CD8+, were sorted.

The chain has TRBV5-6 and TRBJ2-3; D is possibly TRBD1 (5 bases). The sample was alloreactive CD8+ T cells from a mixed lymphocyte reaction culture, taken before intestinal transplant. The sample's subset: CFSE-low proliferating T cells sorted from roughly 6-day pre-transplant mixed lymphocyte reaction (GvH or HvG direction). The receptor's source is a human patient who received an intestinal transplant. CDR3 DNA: TGTGCCAGCAGCTTTTTAGCTCGGACATACCCCCCGGATACGCAGTATTTT. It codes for CASSFLARTYPPDTQYF.